This T cell receptor beta chain was found in a study of blood T cell repertoires in COVID-19. Study as a whole: From the United States, Italy and Spain came samples of acute and convalescent COVID-19.

This CDR3 has 13 amino acids. J gave up 6 bases and V 7 bases, and 3 bases lay outside the gene matches. Repertoires were generated with immunoSEQ multiplex PCR, while TCRdb's copy carries only in-frame clones and drops some. The sample yields about 150,000 clones, less than 90% seen once. This chain links TRBV6-7 with TRBJ1-6, with TRBD1 matching over 7 bases. TRBV6-7 qualifies as an ORF whose function is uncertain. The receptor was derived from a woman between 70 and 85 years old with acute or convalescent COVID-19. Sequencing was done on a sample of peripheral blood. The CDR3 nucleotides read TGTGCCAGCACCGACAGGGCTAATTCACCCCTCCACTTT. Amino acid sequence: CASTDRANSPLHF.